This entry lists 11 T cell receptor beta chains sequenced from one sample in a study of blood T cell repertoires in COVID-19. Data came from immunoSEQ multiplex PCR; TCRdb stores just in-frame clones and leaves some out. The sample yields about 150,000 clones, 65% to 90% seen once. Sequenced sample: peripheral blood. All receptors come from a man between 65 and 85 years old with acute or convalescent COVID-19.

J is TRBJ1-1 and V is TRBV7-6, with D possibly being TRBD1 (5 bases). Germline CDR1 reads SGHVS; CDR2 reads FNYEAQ. V lost 3 bases to trimming and J lost 5 bases, with 10 bases between them. The CDR3 consists of 13 residues. CDR3 protein: CASSFGAGTEAFF. The CDR3 DNA reads TGTGCCAGCAGCTTTGGGGCTGGGACTGAAGCTTTCTTT.

CDR3 amino acids: CASSTVANTEAFF. The CDR3 bases are TGTGCCAGCAGCACAGTCGCGAACACTGAAGCTTTCTTT. V and J are TRBV27 and TRBJ1-1; D is uncertain. This CDR3 is 13 amino acids long. Germline V gives CDR1 MNHEY, CDR2 SMNVEV (reference sequence). Trimming removed 6 bases from V and 1 base from J, with 9 bases in between.

The chain carries TRBV5-1 and TRBJ2-5; no firm D call. This CDR3 comprises 13 residues. V gave up 3 bases and J gave up 5 bases, with 11 bases separating them. The germline gives CDR1 SGHRS, CDR2 YFSETQ. This CDR3 reads CASSWRGEETQYF. Here the CDR3 DNA reads TGCGCCAGCAGCTGGAGAGGCGAGGAGACCCAGTACTTC.

The chain recombines TRBV19 with TRBJ2-7; 9 bases map to TRBD1. With V trimmed by 3 bases and J by 5 bases, 2 bases remained unmatched. Germline CDR1 reads LNHDA; CDR2 reads SQIVND (reference sequence). The CDR3 covers 13 residues. CDR3: CASSMWDRDEQYF. In DNA, the CDR3 is TGTGCCAGTAGTATGTGGGACAGGGACGAGCAGTACTTC.

This clone was detected once. V and J are TRBV11-2 and TRBJ2-2, with a weak D call TRBD2 (5 bases). The CDR3 spans 16 residues. The V gene's germline CDR1 is SGHAT and CDR2 FQNNGV. V was pared by 1 base and J by 4 bases, with 13 bases between. CDR3 amino acids: CASSLGVGRATGELFF. CDR3 DNA sequence: TGTGCCAGCAGCTTAGGGGTAGGGCGGGCCACCGGGGAGCTGTTTTTT.

A few counts support this clone. V gene TRBV7-2 combines with J gene TRBJ2-3, with no clear D. The CDR3 consists of 11 residues. Germline-derived CDR1 and CDR2 are SGHTA and FQGNSA. The V and J ends lost 5 bases and 6 bases respectively, with 6 bases between them. The CDR3 here is CASSQYDTQYF. The CDR3 bases are TGTGCCAGCAGCCAGTACGATACGCAGTATTTT.

The chain is built from TRBV9 and TRBJ2-2; 11 bases map to TRBD1. CDR1 is SGDLS, CDR2 YYNGEE, per germline. Trimming removed 4 bases from V and 5 bases from J; junction bases left unmatched: 7. CDR3 length: 16 residues. In DNA form, the CDR3 reads TGTGCCAGCAGCCCCGGGACAGGGGGTTTTACCGGGGAGCTGTTTTTT. The encoded protein is CASSPGTGGFTGELFF.

The chain uses TRBV7-9 and TRBJ1-2, with 8 bases aligning to TRBD1. The CDR3 spans 14 residues. V lost 2 bases, J lost 3 bases, and 2 bases stayed unmatched. CDR1 is SEHNR and CDR2 is FQNEAQ in the germline V gene (reference sequence). The CDR3 sequence is CASSLQGADYGYTF. In DNA form, the CDR3 reads TGTGCCAGCAGCTTACAGGGGGCGGACTATGGCTACACCTTC.

This chain joins TRBV29-1 and TRBJ2-3; 14 bases agree with TRBD2. Germline CDR1 reads SQVTM; CDR2 reads ANQGSEA. This CDR3 contains 17 residues. Trimming cost V 5 bases and J 1 base; bases outside gene matches: 8. CDR3 residues: CSVLGTSGSGGTDTQYF. The CDR3 DNA follows: TGCAGCGTTCTAGGGACTAGCGGGAGCGGTGGCACAGATACGCAGTATTTT.

The chain recombines TRBV6-5 with TRBJ1-2; 12 bases line up with TRBD1. Germline assignment: CDR1 MNHEY and CDR2 SVGAGI. V was pared by 6 bases and J by 8 bases, with 4 bases of the junction left unmatched. This CDR3 is built from 13 residues. The CDR3: CASRRDRGHGYTF. As DNA, the CDR3 is TGTGCCAGCAGACGGGACAGGGGGCACGGCTACACCTTC.

The chain uses TRBV27 and TRBJ2-1, with TRBD2 matching 10 bases. Germline CDR1 reads MNHEY; CDR2 reads SMNVEV (reference sequence). The CDR3 is made up of 16 amino acids. With V trimmed by 4 bases and J by 4 bases, 7 bases remained unmatched. CDR3 DNA: TGTGCCAGCAGTTCACACGGGACTAGCGAATACAATGAGCAGTTCTTC. This sequence encodes CASSSHGTSEYNEQFF.